This T cell receptor (beta chain) was retrieved from a study of spatial heterogeneity in lung cancer. About the research overall: The donors comprised some 72 untreated early-stage non-small cell lung cancer patients.

Each CDR3 protein gets one entry after TCRdb re-called the 5' RACE reads with MiXCR. The sample has 20,000 to 30,000 distinct CDR3 sequences; roughly 6% are singletons. Time point here: blood at routine non-recurrence follow-up after resection. No cells were sorted before sequencing. The whole RNA sequenced was extracted from tumor, nontumor lung or frozen PBMC. CDR3 length: 14 residues. In germline, CDR1 is SGHRS, CDR2 YFSETQ. V gave up 4 bases and J gave up 4 bases, with 12 bases separating them. This clonotype was detected ten times or more. This clonotype was obtained from a male donor with early-stage non-small cell lung cancer. V usage is TRBV5-1 and J usage is TRBJ2-1; possibly TRBD2 for D (6 bases). The material sequenced was PBMCs, taken at follow-up. CDR3 residues: CASSVRDSYNEQFF. The CDR3 DNA follows: TGCGCCAGCAGCGTCCGGGACTCATACAATGAGCAGTTCTTC. The full variable domain, completed using reference TRBV5-1 and TRBJ2-1, is KAGVTQTPRYLIKTRGQQVTLSCSPISGHRSVSWYQQTPGQGLQFLFEYFSETQRNKGNFPGRFSGRQFSNSRSEMNVSTLELGDSALYLCASSVRDSYNEQFFGPGTRLTVL.